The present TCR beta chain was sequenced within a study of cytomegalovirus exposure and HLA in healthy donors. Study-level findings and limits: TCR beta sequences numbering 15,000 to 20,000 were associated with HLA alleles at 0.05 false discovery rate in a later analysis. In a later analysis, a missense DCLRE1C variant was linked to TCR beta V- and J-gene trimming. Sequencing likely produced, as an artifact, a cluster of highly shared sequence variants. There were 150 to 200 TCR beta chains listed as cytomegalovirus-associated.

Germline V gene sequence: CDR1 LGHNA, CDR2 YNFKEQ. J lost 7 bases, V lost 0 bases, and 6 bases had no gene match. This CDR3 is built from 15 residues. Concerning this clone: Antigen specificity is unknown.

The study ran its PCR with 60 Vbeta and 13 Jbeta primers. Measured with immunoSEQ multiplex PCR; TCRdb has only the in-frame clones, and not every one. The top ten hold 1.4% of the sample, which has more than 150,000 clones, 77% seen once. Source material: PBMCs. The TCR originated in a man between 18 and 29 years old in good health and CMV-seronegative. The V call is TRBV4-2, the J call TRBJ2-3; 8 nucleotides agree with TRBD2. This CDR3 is CASSQDRRGGNTQYF. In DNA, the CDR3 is TGTGCCAGCAGCCAAGATCGACGGGGGGGAAATACGCAGTATTTT.